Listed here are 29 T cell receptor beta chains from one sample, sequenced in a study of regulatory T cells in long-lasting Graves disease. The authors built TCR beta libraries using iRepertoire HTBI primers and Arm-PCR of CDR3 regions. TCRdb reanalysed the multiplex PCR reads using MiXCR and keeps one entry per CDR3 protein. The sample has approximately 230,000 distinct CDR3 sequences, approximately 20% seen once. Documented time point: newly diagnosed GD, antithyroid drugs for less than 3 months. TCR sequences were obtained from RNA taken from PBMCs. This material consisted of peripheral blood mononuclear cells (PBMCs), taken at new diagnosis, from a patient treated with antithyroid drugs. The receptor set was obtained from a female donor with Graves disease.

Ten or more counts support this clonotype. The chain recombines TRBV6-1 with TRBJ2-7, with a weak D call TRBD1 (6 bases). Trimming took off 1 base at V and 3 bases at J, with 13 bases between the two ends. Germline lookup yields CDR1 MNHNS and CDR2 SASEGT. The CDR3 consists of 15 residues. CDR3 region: CASSEEQGEDYEQYF. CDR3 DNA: TGTGCCAGCAGTGAAGAACAGGGCGAGGACTACGAGCAGTACTTC.

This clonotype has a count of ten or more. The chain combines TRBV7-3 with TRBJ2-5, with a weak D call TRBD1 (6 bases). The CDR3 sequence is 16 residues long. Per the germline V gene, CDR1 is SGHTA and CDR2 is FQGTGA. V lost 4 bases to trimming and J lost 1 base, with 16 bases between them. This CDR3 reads CASSSGQQISQETQYF. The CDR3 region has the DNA TGTGCCAGCAGCTCAGGACAGCAAATCTCCCAAGAGACCCAGTACTTC.

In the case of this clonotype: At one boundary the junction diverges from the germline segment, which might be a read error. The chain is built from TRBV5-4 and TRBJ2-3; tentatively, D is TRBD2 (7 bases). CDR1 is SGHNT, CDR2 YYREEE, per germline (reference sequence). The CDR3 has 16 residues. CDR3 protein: CASSSGGGGLTDTQYF. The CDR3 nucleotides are TGTGCCAGCAGCTCTGGGGGGGGCGGGCTCACAGATACGCAATATTTT.

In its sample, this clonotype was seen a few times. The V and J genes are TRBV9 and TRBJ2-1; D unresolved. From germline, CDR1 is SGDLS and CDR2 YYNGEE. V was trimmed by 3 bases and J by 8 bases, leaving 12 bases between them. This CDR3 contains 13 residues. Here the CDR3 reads CASSAALWHEQFF. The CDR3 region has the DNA TGTGCCAGCAGCGCGGCCTTATGGCATGAGCAGTTCTTC.

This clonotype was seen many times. CDR3 sequence: CASSLGEGTGGYTF. The CDR3 nucleotides are TGTGCCAGCAGTTTAGGCGAGGGGACAGGAGGCTACACCTTC. The V and J genes are TRBV12-3 or TRBV12-4 and TRBJ1-2, with TRBD1 matching 8 bases. This CDR3 is built from 14 residues. V trimming: 1 base; J trimming: 8 bases; junction bases outside the gene matches: 6.

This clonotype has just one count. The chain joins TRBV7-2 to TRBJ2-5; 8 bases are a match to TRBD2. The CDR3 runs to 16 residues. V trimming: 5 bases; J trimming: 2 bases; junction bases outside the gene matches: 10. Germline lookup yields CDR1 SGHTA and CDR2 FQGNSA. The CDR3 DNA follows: TGTGCCAGCAGCGCACTAGGCCGGGAGGGTCAAGAGACCCAGTACTTC. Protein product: CASSALGREGQETQYF.

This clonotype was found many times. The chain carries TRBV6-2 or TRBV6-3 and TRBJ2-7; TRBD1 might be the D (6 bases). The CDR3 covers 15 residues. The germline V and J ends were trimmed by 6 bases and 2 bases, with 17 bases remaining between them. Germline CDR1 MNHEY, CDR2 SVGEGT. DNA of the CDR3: TGTGCCAGCAGCCGAGAGGGCAGGGGAGCCTACGAGCAGTACTTC. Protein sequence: CASSREGRGAYEQYF.

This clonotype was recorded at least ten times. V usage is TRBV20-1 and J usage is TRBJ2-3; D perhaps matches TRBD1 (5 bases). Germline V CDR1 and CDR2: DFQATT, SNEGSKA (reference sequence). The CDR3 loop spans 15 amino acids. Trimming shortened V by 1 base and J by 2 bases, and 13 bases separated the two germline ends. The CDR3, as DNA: TGCAGTGCTAGAGGATGGACACCGGTCACAGATACGCAGTATTTT. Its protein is CSARGWTPVTDTQYF.

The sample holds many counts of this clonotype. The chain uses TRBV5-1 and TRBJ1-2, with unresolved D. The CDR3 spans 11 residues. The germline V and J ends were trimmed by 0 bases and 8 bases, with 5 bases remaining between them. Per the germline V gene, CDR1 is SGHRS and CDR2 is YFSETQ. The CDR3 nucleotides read TGCGCCAGCAGCTTGGGTGAAGGCTACACCTTC. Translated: CASSLGEGYTF.

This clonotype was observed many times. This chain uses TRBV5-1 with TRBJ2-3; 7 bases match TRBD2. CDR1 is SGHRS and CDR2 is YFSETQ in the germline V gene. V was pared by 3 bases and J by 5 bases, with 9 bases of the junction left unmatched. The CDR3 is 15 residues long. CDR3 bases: TGCGCCAGCAGCTCGGGGCAACCGGGAGGAGATACGCAGTATTTT. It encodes CASSSGQPGGDTQYF.

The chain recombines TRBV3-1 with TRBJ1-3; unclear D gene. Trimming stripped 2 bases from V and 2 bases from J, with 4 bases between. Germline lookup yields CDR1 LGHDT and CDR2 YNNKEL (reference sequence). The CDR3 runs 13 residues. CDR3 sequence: CASSQRAGNTIYF. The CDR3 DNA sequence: TGTGCCAGCAGCCAAAGGGCTGGAAACACCATATATTTT.

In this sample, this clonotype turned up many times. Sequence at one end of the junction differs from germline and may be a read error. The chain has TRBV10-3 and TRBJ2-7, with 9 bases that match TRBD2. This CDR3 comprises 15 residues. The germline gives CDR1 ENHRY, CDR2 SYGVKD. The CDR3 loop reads CAISDTSGRFDERYF. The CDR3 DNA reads TGTGCCATCAGTGACACCAGCGGGAGGTTCGACGAGCGGTACTTC.

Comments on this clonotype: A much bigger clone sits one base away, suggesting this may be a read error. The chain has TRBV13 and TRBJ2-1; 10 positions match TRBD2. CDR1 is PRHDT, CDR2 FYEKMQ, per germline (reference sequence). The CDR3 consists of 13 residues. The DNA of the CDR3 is TGTGCCGGGGGGACTAGCGATCGCAATGATCAGTTCTTC. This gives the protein CAGGTSDRNDQFF.

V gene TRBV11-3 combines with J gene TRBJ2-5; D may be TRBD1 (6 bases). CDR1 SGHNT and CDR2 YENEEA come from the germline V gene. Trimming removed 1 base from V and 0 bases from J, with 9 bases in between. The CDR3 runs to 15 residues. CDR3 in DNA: TGTGCCAGCAGCTTAGGGGACACCGACCAAGAGACCCAGTACTTC. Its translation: CASSLGDTDQETQYF.

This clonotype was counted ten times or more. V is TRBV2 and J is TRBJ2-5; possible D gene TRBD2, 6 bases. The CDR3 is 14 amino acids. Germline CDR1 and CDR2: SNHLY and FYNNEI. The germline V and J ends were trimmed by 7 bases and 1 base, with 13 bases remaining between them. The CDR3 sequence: CASTLGLPQETQYF. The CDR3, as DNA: TGTGCCAGCACCTTGGGACTTCCCCAAGAGACCCAGTACTTC.

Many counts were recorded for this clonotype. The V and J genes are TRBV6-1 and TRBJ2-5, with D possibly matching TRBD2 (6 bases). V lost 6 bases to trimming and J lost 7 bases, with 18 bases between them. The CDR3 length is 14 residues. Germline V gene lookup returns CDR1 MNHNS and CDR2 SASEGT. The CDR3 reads CASRTGLMGGTQYF. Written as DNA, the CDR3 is TGTGCCAGCAGGACCGGACTAATGGGCGGGACCCAGTACTTC.

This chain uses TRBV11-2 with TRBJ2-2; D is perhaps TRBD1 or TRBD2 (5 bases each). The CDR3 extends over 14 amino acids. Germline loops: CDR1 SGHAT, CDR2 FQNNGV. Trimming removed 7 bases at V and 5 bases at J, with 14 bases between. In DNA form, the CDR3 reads TGTGCCAGCAATCCGGGGCTAAGGACCGGGGAGCTGTTTTTT. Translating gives CASNPGLRTGELFF.

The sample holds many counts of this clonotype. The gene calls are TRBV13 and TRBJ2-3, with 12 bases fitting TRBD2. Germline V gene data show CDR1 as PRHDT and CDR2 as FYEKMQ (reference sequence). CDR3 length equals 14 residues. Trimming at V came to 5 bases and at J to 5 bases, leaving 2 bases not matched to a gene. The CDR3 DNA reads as TGTGCCAGCAGCCAACTAGCGGGAGGAGATACGCAGTATTTT. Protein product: CASSQLAGGDTQYF.

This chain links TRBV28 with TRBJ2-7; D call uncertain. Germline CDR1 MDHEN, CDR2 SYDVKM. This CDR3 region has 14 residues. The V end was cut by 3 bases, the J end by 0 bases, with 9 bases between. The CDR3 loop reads CASSFITASYEQYF. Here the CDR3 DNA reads TGTGCCAGCAGTTTCATTACAGCCTCCTACGAGCAGTACTTC.

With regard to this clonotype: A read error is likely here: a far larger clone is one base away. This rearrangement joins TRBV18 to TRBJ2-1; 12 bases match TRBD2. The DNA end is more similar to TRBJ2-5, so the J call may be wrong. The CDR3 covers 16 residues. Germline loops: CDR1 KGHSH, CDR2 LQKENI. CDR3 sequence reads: CASSPRRLAGEETQYF. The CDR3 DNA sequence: TGTGCCAGCTCACCAAGGAGACTAGCGGGAGAAGAGACCCAGTACTTC.

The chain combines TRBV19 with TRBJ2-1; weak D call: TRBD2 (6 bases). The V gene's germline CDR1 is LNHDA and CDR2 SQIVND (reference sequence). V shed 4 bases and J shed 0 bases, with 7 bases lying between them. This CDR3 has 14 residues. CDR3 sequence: CASSRGDSYNEQFF. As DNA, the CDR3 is TGTGCCAGTAGTAGGGGGGACTCCTACAATGAGCAGTTCTTC.

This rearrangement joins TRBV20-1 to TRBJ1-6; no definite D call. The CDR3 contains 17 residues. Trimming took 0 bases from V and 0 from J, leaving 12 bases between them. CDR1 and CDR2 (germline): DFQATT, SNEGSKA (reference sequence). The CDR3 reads CSARDHGWSSYNSPLHF. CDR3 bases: TGCAGTGCTAGAGATCATGGTTGGAGCTCCTATAATTCACCCCTCCACTTT.

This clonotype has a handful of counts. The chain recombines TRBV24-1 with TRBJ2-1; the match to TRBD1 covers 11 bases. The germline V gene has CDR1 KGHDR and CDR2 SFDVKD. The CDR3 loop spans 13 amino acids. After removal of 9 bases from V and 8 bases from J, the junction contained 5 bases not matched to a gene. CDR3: CATSRTGGDEQFF. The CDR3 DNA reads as TGTGCCACCTCTCGGACAGGGGGCGATGAGCAGTTCTTC.

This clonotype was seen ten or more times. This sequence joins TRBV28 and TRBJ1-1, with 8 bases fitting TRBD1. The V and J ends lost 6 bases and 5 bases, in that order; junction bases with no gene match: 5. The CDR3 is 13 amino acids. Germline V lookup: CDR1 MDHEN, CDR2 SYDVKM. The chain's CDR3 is CASSLTGVTEAFF. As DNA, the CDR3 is TGTGCCAGCAGCTTGACAGGGGTTACTGAAGCTTTCTTT.

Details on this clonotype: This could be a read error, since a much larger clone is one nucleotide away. The CDR3 loop reads CASSEGTGGGEQFF. Here the CDR3 DNA reads TGTGCCAGCAGTGAGGGGACTGGCGGAGGTGAGCAGTTCTTC. The chain joins TRBV2 to TRBJ2-1, with D possibly being TRBD2 (6 bases). V was trimmed by 3 bases and J by 9 bases, leaving 15 bases between them. In germline, CDR1 is SNHLY, CDR2 FYNNEI. The CDR3 is made up of 14 amino acids.

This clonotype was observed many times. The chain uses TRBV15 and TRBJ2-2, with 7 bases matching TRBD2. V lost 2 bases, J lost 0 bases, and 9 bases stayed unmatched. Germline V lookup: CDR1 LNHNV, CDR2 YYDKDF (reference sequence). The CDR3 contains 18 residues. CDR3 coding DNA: TGTGCCACCAGCAGACCGTTGACTGGGGGGGCGAACACCGGGGAGCTGTTTTTT. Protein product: CATSRPLTGGANTGELFF.

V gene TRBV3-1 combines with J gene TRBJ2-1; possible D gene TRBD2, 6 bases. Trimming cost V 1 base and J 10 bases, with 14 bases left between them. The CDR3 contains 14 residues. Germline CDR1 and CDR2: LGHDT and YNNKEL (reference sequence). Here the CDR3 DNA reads TGTGCCAGCAGCCAAGCGGGGGTGAACCGGGAGCAGTTCTTC. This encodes CASSQAGVNREQFF.

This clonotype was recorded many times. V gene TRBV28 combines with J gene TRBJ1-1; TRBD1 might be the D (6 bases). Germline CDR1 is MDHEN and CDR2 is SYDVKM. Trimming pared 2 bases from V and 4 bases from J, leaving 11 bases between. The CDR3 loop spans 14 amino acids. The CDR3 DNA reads TGTGCCAGCAGTTTACAAGGGGGATCCACTGAAGCTTTCTTT. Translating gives CASSLQGGSTEAFF.

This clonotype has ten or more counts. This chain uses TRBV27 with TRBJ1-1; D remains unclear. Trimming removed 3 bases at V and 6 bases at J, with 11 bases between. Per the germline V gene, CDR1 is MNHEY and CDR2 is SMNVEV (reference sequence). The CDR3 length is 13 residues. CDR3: CASSFMAYAEAFF. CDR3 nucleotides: TGTGCCAGCAGTTTTATGGCTTACGCTGAAGCTTTCTTT.